This T cell receptor beta chain was observed in a study of blood T cell repertoires in COVID-19. Participants were placed into cohorts based on the clinical history they reported. Profiling relied on immunoSEQ multiplex PCR, and the TCRdb table lists in-frame clones only, not all of them. The sample carries around 450,000 clones, less than 95% recorded once. The CDR3 consists of 13 residues. From germline, CDR1 is KGHSH and CDR2 LQKENI. V trimming: 5 bases; J trimming: 7 bases; junction bases outside the gene matches: 5. This rearrangement joins TRBV18 to TRBJ1-5; 7 nucleotides align to TRBD1. The sequence was collected from a young man who had recovered from COVID-19. Input material: PBMCs or T cells enriched from blood (not recorded which). CDR3 nucleotides: TGTGCCAGCTCAACTGACAGGGAACAGCCCCAGCATTTT. Its protein product is CASSTDREQPQHF.